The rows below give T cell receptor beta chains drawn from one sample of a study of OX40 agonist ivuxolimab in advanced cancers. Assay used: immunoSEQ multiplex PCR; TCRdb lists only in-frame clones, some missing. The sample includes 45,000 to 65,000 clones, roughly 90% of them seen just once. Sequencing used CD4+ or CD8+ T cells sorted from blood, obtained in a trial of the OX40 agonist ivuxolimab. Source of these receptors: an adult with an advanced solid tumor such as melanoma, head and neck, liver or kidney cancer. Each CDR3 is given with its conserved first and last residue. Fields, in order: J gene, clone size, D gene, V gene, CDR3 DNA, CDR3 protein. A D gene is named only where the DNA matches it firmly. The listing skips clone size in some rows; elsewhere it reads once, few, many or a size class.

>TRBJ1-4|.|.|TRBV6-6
TGTGCCAGCAGCCAGGGCTGGGGGAGTGAAAAACTGTTTTTT
CASSQGWGSEKLFF
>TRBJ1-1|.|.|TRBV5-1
TGCGCCAGCAGCTTGGAGGTTGTCAGTTCAGGAGCTTTCTTT
CASSLEVVSSGAFF
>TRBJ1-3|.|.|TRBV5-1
TGCGCCAGCAGCCCCTCGGGGCAGATGGGCTCTGGAAACACCATATATTTT
CASSPSGQMGSGNTIYF
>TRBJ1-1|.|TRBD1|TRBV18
TGTGCCAGCTCTCCGGACAGGGGGTCTGAAGCTTTCTTT
CASSPDRGSEAFF
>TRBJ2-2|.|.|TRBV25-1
TGTGCCAGCAGTGTCCCCCGCTACACCGGGGAGCTGTTTTTT
CASSVPRYTGELFF
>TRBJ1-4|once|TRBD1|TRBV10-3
TGTGCCATCAGAGGGGACAGCGAAAAACTGTTTTTT
CAIRGDSEKLFF
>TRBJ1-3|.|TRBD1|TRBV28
TGTGCCAGCAGACAGACAGGGGCTGGAAACACCATATATTTT
CASRQTGAGNTIYF
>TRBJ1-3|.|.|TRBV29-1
TGCAGCGTTGAAAGATTACAGTCAAGCTCTGGAAACACCATATATTTT
CSVERLQSSSGNTIYF
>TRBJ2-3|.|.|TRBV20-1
TGCAGTGCTAGTTCAGATACGCAGTATTTT
CSASSDTQYF
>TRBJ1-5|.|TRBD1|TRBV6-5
TGTGCCAGCAGAGTGACAGGGTTTGGCAATCAGCCCCAGCATTTT
CASRVTGFGNQPQHF
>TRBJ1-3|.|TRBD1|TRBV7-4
TGTGCCAGCAGCATGCAACGACAGGGTAGAATCGATGGAAACACCATATATTTT
CASSMQRQGRIDGNTIYF
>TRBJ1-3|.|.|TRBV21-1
TGTGCCAGCAGCAAAGCGCTTTTAGGGCAGGGGTTACATGGAAACACCATATATTTT
CASSKALLGQGLHGNTIYF
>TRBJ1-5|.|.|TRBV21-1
TGTGCCAGCAGCGAAAACTACCCAGAACGGGTTATGGGCAATCAGCCCCAGCATTTT
CASSENYPERVMGNQPQHF
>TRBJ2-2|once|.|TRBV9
TGTGCCAGCAGCGTCATTGGGGGCAGGGTTAACACCGGGGAGCTGTTTTTT
CASSVIGGRVNTGELFF
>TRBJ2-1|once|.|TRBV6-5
TGTGCCAGCAGTTACAAGGGTGAGCAGTTCTTC
CASSYKGEQFF
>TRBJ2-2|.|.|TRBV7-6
TGTGCCAGCAGGGCAGTCGGGGGAACCGGGGAGCTGTTTTTT
CASRAVGGTGELFF
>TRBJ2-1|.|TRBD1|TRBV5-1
TGCGCCAGCGGACAGGGATCATTAGTTGATGAGCAGTTCTTC
CASGQGSLVDEQFF
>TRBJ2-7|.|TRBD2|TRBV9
TGTGCCAGCAGCGTAGGGGACAGGGTAGGGACTAGCGGGTTTTACGAGCAGTACTTC
CASSVGDRVGTSGFYEQYF
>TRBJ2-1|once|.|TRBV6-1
TGTGCCAGCAGTCATGGCGGCACTACGGGAAATGAGCAGTTCTTC
CASSHGGTTGNEQFF
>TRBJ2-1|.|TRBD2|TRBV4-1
TGCGCCAGCAGCCAAATTCTAGCGGGTGACAATGAGCAGTTCTTC
CASSQILAGDNEQFF
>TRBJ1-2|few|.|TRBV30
TGTGCCTGGTATGACAGACCCTATGGCTACACCTTC
CAWYDRPYGYTF
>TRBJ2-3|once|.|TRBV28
TGTGCCAGCAGAAGTAGGGTGGCAGATACGCAGTATTTT
CASRSRVADTQYF
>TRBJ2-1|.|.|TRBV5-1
TGCGCCAGCAGCTTCGGAGGCCTGAGCTCCTACAATGAGCAGTTCTTC
CASSFGGLSSYNEQFF
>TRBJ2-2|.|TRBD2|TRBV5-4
TGTGCCAGCAGCCCCGGGGGGTCGAACACCGGGGAGCTGTTTTTT
CASSPGGSNTGELFF
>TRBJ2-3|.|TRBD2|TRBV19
TGTGCCAGTAGTTTCGTTGTTAGCGGGATGCACGCTCGGACAGATACGCAGTATTTT
CASSFVVSGMHARTDTQYF
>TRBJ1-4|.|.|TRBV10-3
TGTGCCATCAGTGAGACAGCCCCAACTAATGAAAAACTGTTTTTT
CAISETAPTNEKLFF
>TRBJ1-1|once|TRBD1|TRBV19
TGTGCCAGTCAACCCGGCGTAGGGGGCTTCACTGAAGCTTTCTTT
CASQPGVGGFTEAFF
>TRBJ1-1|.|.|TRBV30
TGTGCCTGGGGGGCACTTGACGGAGCTTTCTTT
CAWGALDGAFF
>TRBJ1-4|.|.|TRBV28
TGTGCCAGCCAGACAGGTTACAACAAAAAACTGTTTTTT
CASQTGYNKKLFF
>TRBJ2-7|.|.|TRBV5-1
TGCGCCAGCAGCTTGGAAGGGAACGGGGGGCGCGAGCAGTACTTC
CASSLEGNGGREQYF
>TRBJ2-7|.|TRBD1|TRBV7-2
TGTGCCAGCAGCTTGACAGGGGGTAACTCCTACGAGCAGTACTTC
CASSLTGGNSYEQYF
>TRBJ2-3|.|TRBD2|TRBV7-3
TGTGCCAGCGGACTAGCGGGAGCTGGAGATACGCAGTATTTT
CASGLAGAGDTQYF